This T cell receptor beta chain was identified during a study of T cell responses to AZD1222 COVID-19 vaccine. The table came from immunoSEQ multiplex PCR; TCRdb's copy has only in-frame clones and leaves some out. The profile shows under 200,000 clones, 80% to 95% of them singletons. Trimming removed 2 bases at V and 3 bases at J, with 11 bases between. CDR3 length equals 15 residues. Germline V gene data show CDR1 as SGHNT and CDR2 as YENEEA. Source: peripheral blood, taken on day 0 of AZD1222 vaccination. This sequence originates from an adult in good health. The V call is TRBV11-3, the J call TRBJ1-3, with D possibly matching TRBD1 (5 bases). The CDR3 region has the DNA TGTGCCAGCAGCTTACAGGGAGCAAATGGAAACACCATATATTTT. Amino acid sequence: CASSLQGANGNTIYF.